This T cell receptor (beta chain) appears in the sequencing data of a study of identical twins. It was template switching that added a universal primer site, and there were unique molecular identifiers on the cDNA. TCRdb independently ran MiXCR on the 5' RACE reads; one entry per CDR3 protein. The sample holds roughly 540,000 distinct CDR3 sequences, about 20% seen once. Germline lookup yields CDR1 SGDLS and CDR2 YYNGEE. This CDR3 has 14 amino acids. V was cut by 1 base and J by 10 bases, with 12 bases left in between. This clonotype was found a few times. Antigen specificity is unknown. Broader study findings: Cross-sectional statistical analysis was relied on for the conclusions, without the same donors being followed. Cord blood's abundant beta clonotypes had fewer insertions, unlike memory repertoires.

These sequences were also reported in another study, on T cells expressing NK-cell markers.

This clonotype originated in a woman aged 18 to 35 in good health. The V call is TRBV9, the J call TRBJ1-6, with D uncertain. Specimen: CD4+ T cells sorted from blood. The CDR3 loop reads CASSVNGQVSPLHF. For the CDR3, the DNA is TGTGCCAGCAGCGTAAATGGGCAGGTATCACCCCTCCACTTT. Together with reference TRBV9 and TRBJ1-6, the CDR3 gives the full variable domain: DSGVTQTPKHLITATGQRVTLRCSPRSGDLSVYWYQQSLDQGLQFLIQYYNGEERAKGNILERFSAQQFPDLHSELNLSSLELGDSALYFCASSVNGQVSPLHFGNGTRLTVT.